This T cell receptor beta chain stems from a study of blood T cell repertoires in COVID-19. The CDR3 length is 17 residues. V lost 4 bases, J lost 6 bases, and 18 bases stayed unmatched. Germline CDR1 reads SGHRS; CDR2 reads YFSETQ. Assay: immunoSEQ multiplex PCR; the TCRdb copy retains only in-frame clones and omits some. The table records a few hundred thousand clones, more than 80% of them present only once. The chain joins TRBV5-1 to TRBJ1-1; 7 bases line up with TRBD1. This sequence was found in a woman in her 30s with COVID-19, enrolled during active disease. The sequenced material came from peripheral blood. CDR3 bases: TGCGCCAGCAGCCTCGGGACAGCGGGAGGCCTGGGGGCTGAAGCTTTCTTT. Protein sequence: CASSLGTAGGLGAEAFF.